Presented here are 30 T cell receptor beta chains from one specimen sequenced in a study of T cells in Graves' hyperthyroidism and ophthalmopathy. TCR beta CDR3 regions were amplified from RNA transcripts. First-round RT-PCR targeting the TCR CDR3 was performed with the HTBI primer set. Via MiXCR, TCRdb re-called the multiplex PCR reads, giving one row per CDR3 protein. The data show 200,000 to 250,000 distinct CDR3 sequences, around 26% seen once. The source material was blood. All receptors derive from a middle-aged woman with Graves' ophthalmopathy.

This clonotype was seen at least ten times. The chain joins TRBV4-2 to TRBJ1-3, with TRBD1 matching over 7 bases. The CDR3 totals 18 residues. Germline V lookup: CDR1 LGHNA, CDR2 YNFKEQ. V lost 0 bases to trimming and J lost 0 bases; unmatched junction nucleotides: 8. The CDR3 DNA reads as TGTGCCAGCAGCCAAGATGGGACAGTATTGAGCTCTGGAAACACCATATATTTT. Encoded protein: CASSQDGTVLSSGNTIYF.

The rearrangement uses TRBV30 and TRBJ2-2, with a tentative D call TRBD1 (5 bases). The CDR3 is made up of 12 amino acids. The V end lost 5 bases, the J end lost 11 bases, and 15 bases lay between the germline ends. Germline V CDR1 and CDR2: GTSNPN, SVGIG (reference sequence). The CDR3 sequence: CAWQGGGGELFF. In nucleotides, the CDR3 is TGTGCCTGGCAGGGTGGCGGCGGAGAGCTGTTTTTT. Together with reference TRBV30 and TRBJ2-2, the CDR3 gives the full variable domain: SQTIHQWPATLVQPVGSPLSLECTVEGTSNPNLYWYRQAAGRGLQLLFYSVGIGQISSEVPQNLSASRPQDRQFILSSKKLLLSDSGFYLCAWQGGGGELFFGEGSRLTVL.

This clonotype showed up many times. V usage is TRBV11-3 and J usage is TRBJ2-5, with 10 nucleotides matching TRBD1. This CDR3 contains 15 residues. Germline CDR1 is SGHNT and CDR2 is YENEEA. Trimming at V came to 4 bases and at J to 4 bases, leaving 6 bases not matched to a gene. The CDR3 is CASSSGQGQGETQYF. The CDR3 coding sequence is TGTGCCAGCAGCTCGGGACAGGGGCAGGGAGAGACCCAGTACTTC.

The chain is built from TRBV10-3 and TRBJ1-6; tentatively, D is TRBD1 (6 bases). CDR3 length equals 12 residues. Germline assignment: CDR1 ENHRY and CDR2 SYGVKD. The V end was cut by 6 bases, the J end by 7 bases, with 7 bases between. Written as DNA, the CDR3 is TGTGCCATCAGGGACAGCAATTCACCCCTCCACTTT. Its translation is CAIRDSNSPLHF.

This clonotype was seen at least ten times. The chain is built from TRBV7-6 and TRBJ2-7; D gene unclear. CDR3 size: 13 residues. Germline V gene data show CDR1 as SGHVS and CDR2 as FNYEAQ. Trimming stripped 2 bases from V and 2 bases from J, with 7 bases between. CDR3 in amino acids: CASSLWPTYEQYF. The CDR3 region has the DNA TGTGCCAGCAGCTTATGGCCCACCTACGAGCAGTACTTC.

This clonotype was recorded many times. The chain couples TRBV19 to TRBJ2-3; a possible D gene is TRBD2 (6 bases). Germline loops: CDR1 LNHDA, CDR2 SQIVND (reference sequence). The CDR3 contains 15 residues. Trimming removed 3 bases from V and 1 base from J, with 11 bases in between. CDR3 coding DNA: TGTGCCAGTAGTATTAGCGGAGAGCGCACAGATACGCAGTATTTT. This encodes CASSISGERTDTQYF.

This clonotype was observed at least ten times. The CDR3 loop reads CASTVQPGRSEQYF. The CDR3 DNA sequence: TGTGCCAGTACTGTACAACCGGGGCGTAGCGAGCAGTACTTC. The rearrangement uses TRBV19 and TRBJ2-7, with D perhaps matching TRBD1 or TRBD2 (5 bases each). The CDR3 is 14 amino acids. V lost 7 bases and J lost 6, with 19 bases in between. Germline CDR1 is LNHDA and CDR2 is SQIVND (reference sequence).

This clonotype appeared many times. This chain connects TRBV5-8 to TRBJ2-7, with TRBD2 identical over 12 bases. J lost 3 bases, V lost 5 bases, and 6 bases had no gene match. The CDR3 totals 15 residues. Germline V lookup: CDR1 SGHTS, CDR2 YDEGEE. This chain's CDR3 is CASSDGLAGIYEQYF. Here the CDR3 DNA reads TGTGCCAGCAGTGACGGACTAGCGGGAATCTACGAGCAGTACTTC.

This chain connects TRBV28 to TRBJ1-2; 7 nucleotides align to TRBD1. The V gene end was trimmed by 4 bases and the J gene end by 6 bases; junction bases not matched to a gene: 11. Germline CDR1 reads MDHEN; CDR2 reads SYDVKM. The CDR3 has 15 residues. This chain's CDR3 is CASSSERTGRDGYTF. CDR3 bases: TGTGCCAGCAGTTCGGAACGGACAGGACGGGATGGCTACACCTTC.

This clonotype was detected only a few times. The V gene is TRBV7-8, the J gene TRBJ2-5; 8 nucleotides agree with TRBD1. Germline values: CDR1 SGHVS, CDR2 FQNEAQ. This CDR3 is built from 14 residues. Losses at the gene ends were 3 bases for V and 5 bases for J; bases not matched to a gene: 5. CDR3 DNA sequence: TGTGCCAGCAGCTTCCGGACAGGGTGGGAGACCCAGTACTTC. Translation gives CASSFRTGWETQYF.

This clonotype was seen at least ten times. This chain links TRBV29-1 with TRBJ2-6; D may be TRBD1 (5 bases). Germline CDR1 reads SQVTM; CDR2 reads ANQGSEA. V shed 5 bases and J shed 2 bases, with 13 bases lying between them. The CDR3 spans 15 residues. The CDR3 loop reads CSVTTIGAGANVLTF. The CDR3 DNA reads as TGCAGCGTTACGACAATAGGGGCTGGGGCCAACGTCCTGACTTTC. The full variable domain, in which reference TRBV29-1 and TRBJ2-6 provide the parts outside the CDR3, is SAVISQKPSRDICQRGTSLTIQCQVDSQVTMMFWYRQQPGQSLTLIATANQGSEATYESGFVIDKFPISRPNLTFSTLTVSNMSPEDSSIYLCSVTTIGAGANVLTFGAGSRLTVL.

In its sample, this clonotype was seen many times. J is TRBJ2-5 and V is TRBV2; 12 bases are shared with TRBD2. The germline gives CDR1 SNHLY, CDR2 FYNNEI. Trimming removed 6 bases from V and 2 bases from J; junction bases left unmatched: 4. There are 15 residues in the CDR3. The CDR3 DNA reads TGTGCCAGCAGAGCCGGACTAGCGGGGCAAGAGACCCAGTACTTC. It yields the protein CASRAGLAGQETQYF.

This clonotype was seen many times. The chain couples TRBV9 to TRBJ1-2; the D gene is possibly TRBD1 (5 bases). Trimming cost V 0 bases and J 3 bases, with 9 bases left between them. The germline gives CDR1 SGDLS, CDR2 YYNGEE. The CDR3 covers 14 residues. The CDR3: CASSVAWGDYGYTF. In DNA, the CDR3 is TGTGCCAGCAGCGTAGCTTGGGGGGACTATGGCTACACCTTC.

At least ten counts were recorded for this clonotype. The J gene is TRBJ2-7, the V gene TRBV12-3 or TRBV12-4; TRBD1 aligns across 9 bases. The V and J ends lost 5 bases and 1 base, in that order; junction bases with no gene match: 3. The length of the CDR3 is 14 residues. This chain's CDR3 is CASSRTGASYEQYF. CDR3 nucleotides: TGTGCCAGCAGTCGGACAGGGGCTTCCTACGAGCAGTACTTC.

In this sample, this clonotype turned up many times. The chain recombines TRBV7-8 with TRBJ1-2; D gene unclear. The CDR3 sequence is 15 residues long. Germline V lookup: CDR1 SGHVS, CDR2 FQNEAQ. The germline V and J ends were trimmed by 5 bases and 8 bases, with 21 bases remaining between them. CDR3: CASSLRSIPSEGYTF. CDR3 DNA sequence: TGTGCCAGCAGCCTAAGGTCGATACCTTCGGAAGGCTACACCTTC. The variable domain in full, completed from reference TRBV7-8 and TRBJ1-2, reads GAGVSQSPRYKVAKRGQDVALRCDPISGHVSLFWYQQALGQGPEFLTYFQNEAQLDKSGLPSDRFFAERPEGSVSTLKIQRTQQEDSAVYLCASSLRSIPSEGYTFGSGTRLTVV.

The gene calls are TRBV28 and TRBJ2-5; 11 nucleotides line up with TRBD2. Trimming removed 5 bases from V and 7 bases from J; junction bases left unmatched: 12. The CDR3 has 16 residues. Germline V CDR1 and CDR2: MDHEN, SYDVKM. CDR3 sequence reads: CASSNPGTSGGGTQYF. The CDR3 DNA is TGTGCCAGCAGTAATCCCGGGACTAGCGGTGGGGGGACCCAGTACTTC.

This clonotype has a count of ten or more. This chain links TRBV28 with TRBJ2-5; 12 positions match TRBD1. This CDR3 region has 16 residues. Germline CDR1 is MDHEN and CDR2 is SYDVKM. The junction had 5 bases not matched to a gene; V was cut back by 3 bases and J by 3 bases. The CDR3 sequence: CASSLGTGGSEETQYF. Written as DNA, the CDR3 is TGTGCCAGCAGTTTGGGGACAGGGGGCTCGGAAGAGACCCAGTACTTC. Full variable domain (rest looked up from reference TRBV28 and TRBJ2-5): DVKVTQSSRYLVKRTGEKVFLECVQDMDHENMFWYRQDPGLGLRLIYFSYDVKMKEKGDIPEGYSVSREKKERFSLILESASTNQTSMYLCASSLGTGGSEETQYFGPGTRLLVL.

This clonotype has at least ten counts. The chain employs TRBV5-1 and TRBJ1-3; 7 bases align to TRBD1. J gave up 4 bases and V 4 bases, and 5 bases lay outside the gene matches. Germline V gene lookup returns CDR1 SGHRS and CDR2 YFSETQ. The CDR3 runs 14 residues. CDR3 bases: TGCGCCAGCAGCCAAACAGGGGAAGGAAACACCATATATTTT. Its protein product is CASSQTGEGNTIYF.

The chain couples TRBV12-3 or TRBV12-4 to TRBJ1-1; 8 bases align to TRBD1. J lost 4 bases, V lost 10 bases, and 8 bases had no gene match. The CDR3 totals 13 residues. The CDR3 is CATKQGTGTEAFF. In DNA, the CDR3 is TGTGCCACAAAACAGGGGACAGGCACTGAAGCTTTCTTT.

This clonotype was seen ten or more times. The chain has TRBV27 and TRBJ2-7, with a tentative D call TRBD2 (6 bases). Germline V gives CDR1 MNHEY, CDR2 SMNVEV (reference sequence). Trimming removed 5 bases at V and 5 bases at J, with 19 bases between. The length of the CDR3 is 15 residues. CDR3 DNA: TGTGCCAGCAGTACCCCAGCGGGCGGGTTAGACGAGCAGTACTTC. The encoded protein is CASSTPAGGLDEQYF.

The chain couples TRBV20-1 to TRBJ1-1, with TRBD1 identical over 10 bases. V trimming: 3 bases; J trimming: 7 bases; junction bases outside the gene matches: 14. CDR1 and CDR2 from the germline V gene are DFQATT and SNEGSKA (reference sequence). CDR3 length: 16 residues. The CDR3 here is CSASNSAGTGADEAFF. CDR3 coding DNA: TGCAGTGCTAGCAATAGCGCCGGGACAGGGGCCGATGAAGCTTTCTTT.

This clonotype was counted ten times or more. One end of the junction fails to match germline, which may point to a read error. The genes are TRBV5-1 and TRBJ2-7; 9 bases map to TRBD2. CDR3 length: 13 amino acids. The germline gives CDR1 SGHRS, CDR2 YFSETQ. The CDR3 region is CASSGGLAYGQYF. DNA of the CDR3: TGCGCCAGCAGCGGAGGACTAGCGTACGGGCAGTACTTC. The complete variable domain, with remaining parts taken from reference TRBV5-1 and TRBJ2-7, reads KAGVTQTPRYLIKTRGQQVTLSCSPISGHRSVSWYQQTPGQGLQFLFEYFSETQRNKGNFPGRFSGRQFSNSRSEMNVSTLELGDSALYLCASSGGLAYGQYFGPGTRLTVT.

V usage is TRBV6-1 and J usage is TRBJ2-7; D may correspond to TRBD1 or TRBD2 (5 bases each). The J call may be wrong; the DNA end is better matched by TRBJ2-1. Germline CDR1 and CDR2: MNHNS and SASEGT. This CDR3 contains 12 residues. The CDR3 loop reads CASNRQWDEQFF. CDR3 nucleotide sequence: TGTGCCAGCAATAGACAGTGGGACGAGCAGTTCTTC.

This clonotype occurred many times. The chain links TRBV11-2 to TRBJ2-5; weak D call: TRBD2 (5 bases). In germline, CDR1 is SGHAT, CDR2 FQNNGV. This CDR3 comprises 15 residues. V was cut by 3 bases and J by 0 bases, with 11 bases left in between. DNA of the CDR3: TGTGCCAGCAGCTTTTCTCTAGCCTACCAAGAGACCCAGTACTTC. Residues: CASSFSLAYQETQYF.

This clonotype was seen ten or more times. CDR3 DNA: TGTGCCAGCAGCCCTGTTGGGTCTAGCGCGCAAGAGACCCAGTACTTC. Protein sequence: CASSPVGSSAQETQYF. The chain couples TRBV11-2 to TRBJ2-5; a possible D gene is TRBD2 (6 bases). CDR1 and CDR2 from the germline V gene are SGHAT and FQNNGV. The CDR3 contains 16 residues. With 5 bases removed from V and 2 bases from J, the gap between germline ends came to 18 bases.

This clonotype was recorded many times. The chain uses TRBV3-1 and TRBJ2-7; D is unclear. Germline loops: CDR1 LGHDT, CDR2 YNNKEL (reference sequence). The ends were cut back, 4 bases at V and 1 base at J, with 17 bases in the middle. CDR3 length equals 16 residues. The CDR3: CASSPPIQGLSYEQYF. The CDR3 DNA reads TGTGCCAGCAGCCCACCTATTCAAGGCCTTTCCTACGAGCAGTACTTC.

This clonotype appeared many times. The rearrangement joins TRBV13 to TRBJ2-7; TRBD2 matches 11 bases. V trimming: 1 base; J trimming: 6 bases; junction bases outside the gene matches: 8. Germline CDR1 reads PRHDT; CDR2 reads FYEKMQ (reference sequence). CDR3 size: 16 residues. CDR3 DNA sequence: TGTGCCAGCAGCTTAGTCTCGACTAGCGGGGAGGGCGAGCAGTACTTC. This translates into CASSLVSTSGEGEQYF.

This clonotype was detected many times. The gene calls are TRBV27 and TRBJ1-2; 9 positions agree with TRBD1. The CDR3 consists of 14 residues. With V trimmed by 3 bases and J by 8 bases, 7 bases remained unmatched. Germline V CDR1 and CDR2: MNHEY, SMNVEV (reference sequence). Here the CDR3 DNA reads TGTGCCAGCAGTTTTTCCGCGGACAGGGGAGGCTACACCTTC. Translation gives CASSFSADRGGYTF.

CDR3 in DNA: TGCAGTGCTAGAGGGGGGGGAGGGCTGCCCGAGCAGTACTTC. Its protein is CSARGGGGLPEQYF. V is TRBV20-1 and J is TRBJ2-7; TRBD2 agrees at 7 bases. This CDR3 comprises 14 residues. The germline gives CDR1 DFQATT, CDR2 SNEGSKA (reference sequence). V dropped 1 base and J dropped 6; count of bases not matched to a gene: 9.

In its sample, this clonotype was seen many times. This sequence joins TRBV14 and TRBJ2-7, with a weak D call TRBD2 (5 bases). V shed 0 bases and J shed 3 bases, with 15 bases lying between them. The CDR3 spans 16 residues. Germline CDR1 is SGHDN and CDR2 is FVKESK. The chain's CDR3 is CASSQDTLLANYEQYF. The CDR3 DNA reads as TGTGCCAGCAGCCAAGATACCCTCCTAGCTAACTACGAGCAGTACTTC.